This T cell receptor (beta chain) was captured by sequencing in a study of cytomegalovirus exposure and HLA in healthy donors. Study context: T cells numbering about 180 million yielded some 100 million unique TCR beta sequences in an earlier analysis. The study, taken as a whole, reports: TCR beta V- and J-gene trimming, according to a later analysis, was linked to a missense DCLRE1C variant.

Points on this clone: Its antigen remains unidentified.

This CDR3 is built from 20 residues. V lost 1 base and J lost 6; bases outside the gene matches: 18. Germline V CDR1 and CDR2: LGHNA, YNFKEQ. It was with 60 Vbeta and 13 Jbeta primers that the PCR ran. TCRdb's table, derived via immunoSEQ multiplex PCR, lists solely in-frame clones and lacks some. This table holds 120,000 or so clones, 75% to 85% found once. Sequencing was done on a sample of PBMCs. J is TRBJ2-1 and V is TRBV4-2, with TRBD2 matching over 10 bases. The receptor was isolated from a middle-aged man in good health and CMV-seronegative. The chain's CDR3 is CASSQVEGVVAGGIGNEQFF. Here the CDR3 DNA reads TGTGCCAGCAGCCAAGTAGAAGGCGTCGTAGCGGGGGGCATTGGCAATGAGCAGTTCTTC.